Following are 8 T cell receptor beta chains from one sample sequenced in a study of T cell responses to AZD1222 COVID-19 vaccine. Only in-frame clones appear in the TCRdb table, and some are missing; sequencing was by immunoSEQ multiplex PCR. The sample contains tens of thousands of clones, roughly 90% of which appear only once. The input for sequencing was peripheral blood, taken 28 days after the second AZD1222 dose. These receptors were taken from an adult who received the AZD1222 COVID-19 vaccine.

The V call is TRBV12-3 or TRBV12-4, the J call TRBJ1-1; D is undetermined. V lost 6 bases and J 5 bases, leaving 7 bases between the germline ends. This CDR3 is 11 amino acids long. CDR3 nucleotide sequence: TGTGCCAGCAGAGGAGGTACTGAAGCTTTCTTT. Protein product: CASRGGTEAFF.

This chain uses TRBV4-1 with TRBJ2-3, with 10 bases that match TRBD1. Germline CDR1 MGHRA, CDR2 YSYEKL. Trimming removed 5 bases from V and 4 bases from J; junction bases left unmatched: 6. There are 15 residues in the CDR3. The CDR3, as DNA: TGCGCCAGCAGCGTCCGGGACAGGGGCGCAGATACGCAGTATTTT. The encoded protein is CASSVRDRGADTQYF.

The chain recombines TRBV19 with TRBJ1-1, with D unclear. CDR3 length: 12 amino acids. CDR1 LNHDA and CDR2 SQIVND come from the germline V gene (reference sequence). V lost 8 bases, J lost 7 bases, and 14 bases lay in between. The CDR3 reads CASLSVFLEAFF. CDR3 bases: TGTGCCAGTTTATCCGTTTTCCTTGAAGCTTTCTTT.

This clone was seen only once. The V and J genes are TRBV19 and TRBJ1-1; D is possibly TRBD1 (5 bases). With 7 bases removed from V and 1 base from J, the gap between germline ends came to 19 bases. Germline V lookup: CDR1 LNHDA, CDR2 SQIVND (reference sequence). The CDR3 has 16 residues. The CDR3 protein is CASTSTVFLRNTEAFF. The CDR3 DNA is TGTGCCAGTACCTCGACAGTCTTTCTGAGGAACACTGAAGCTTTCTTT.

The table lists this clone with a few counts. The V and J genes are TRBV6-4 and TRBJ2-1; 11 bases match TRBD2. Germline V gene data show CDR1 as MRHNA and CDR2 as SNTAGT. CDR3 length: 15 amino acids. V lost 6 bases to trimming and J lost 2 bases; unmatched junction nucleotides: 3. The CDR3 nucleotides read TGTGCCAGCAGCCCTAGCGGGGGGACCTACAATGAGCAGTTCTTC. Translation gives CASSPSGGTYNEQFF.

The chain links TRBV11-2 to TRBJ2-5, with D tentatively TRBD2 (6 bases). Germline assignment: CDR1 SGHAT and CDR2 FQNNGV. The CDR3 covers 15 residues. V was cut by 4 bases and J by 2 bases, with 14 bases left in between. The CDR3 reads CASSSTGDWQETQYF. The CDR3 region has the DNA TGTGCCAGCAGCTCTACCGGGGACTGGCAAGAGACCCAGTACTTC.

In this sample, this clone turned up once. CDR3 in DNA: TGTGCCTGGACCATACCGGATGGCTACACCTTC. Amino acid sequence: CAWTIPDGYTF. This chain uses TRBV30 with TRBJ1-2; no reliable D call. The CDR3 runs to 11 residues. Between the trimmed V and J ends, which lost 4 bases and 6 bases, there was a span of 9 bases. Germline assignment: CDR1 GTSNPN and CDR2 SVGIG (reference sequence).

The V call is TRBV15, the J call TRBJ1-3, with 8 bases lining up with TRBD1. The J segment lost 2 bases and the V segment lost 1 base, leaving 1 base of the junction unmatched. Looked up from germline, CDR1 is LNHNV and CDR2 is YYDKDF (reference sequence). The length of the CDR3 is 15 residues. CDR3 in DNA: TGTGCCACCAGCAGAGGGACAGGGACTGGAAACACCATATATTTT. Its translation is CATSRGTGTGNTIYF.